These 18 T cell receptor beta chains were all obtained from the same sample, sequenced in a study of PD-1 blockade in classical Hodgkin lymphoma. This table comes from immunoSEQ multiplex PCR, and its TCRdb copy is limited to in-frame clones, with some not included. This table has about 58,000 clones, approximately 90% appearing once. The patients all showed relapse after autologous stem cell transplantation, while their brentuximab vedotin exposure varied. Sequenced here: peripheral blood mononuclear cells (PBMCs), sampled before the second cycle of nivolumab. Every receptor here comes from a human donor with classical Hodgkin lymphoma.

V usage is TRBV23-1 and J usage is TRBJ2-7; TRBD2 matches 11 bases. TRBV23-1 is designated an ORF whose function remains uncertain. The CDR3 is made up of 21 amino acids. Trimming took 3 bases from V and 4 from J; bases not matched to a gene: 23. The CDR3 region has the DNA TGCGCCAGCAGTCACTCAGTTTCCGGGCCGGTTGGTAGCGGGAGGGTATACGAGCAGTACTTC. This encodes CASSHSVSGPVGSGRVYEQYF.

V and J are TRBV11-2 and TRBJ2-3; the D gene is possibly TRBD2 (6 bases). The CDR3 is 14 residues long. Germline lookup yields CDR1 SGHAT and CDR2 FQNNGV. V was trimmed by 6 bases and J by 8 bases, leaving 18 bases between them. The CDR3 DNA follows: TGTGCCAGCAGAACGGGACTCGAGGAGGGTACGCAGTATTTT. It specifies CASRTGLEEGTQYF.

The V call is TRBV5-1, the J call TRBJ2-7, with unresolved D. V was clipped by 3 bases and J by 4 bases, with 11 bases between them. Germline CDR1 SGHRS, CDR2 YFSETQ. CDR3 length equals 13 residues. CDR3 nucleotide sequence: TGCGCCAGCAGCTCCAGAAGATGGTACGAGCAGTACTTC. It specifies CASSSRRWYEQYF.

The V gene is TRBV30, the J gene TRBJ1-5, with 7 bases fitting TRBD1. V was clipped by 2 bases and J by 2 bases; unmatched bases: 3. Germline assignment: CDR1 GTSNPN and CDR2 SVGIG (reference sequence). This CDR3 region has 14 residues. CDR3 in DNA: TGTGCCTGGAGTACCGGACAGGGCAATCAGCCCCAGCATTTT. Residues: CAWSTGQGNQPQHF.

This chain connects TRBV28 to TRBJ2-1; 11 bases match TRBD2. J was trimmed by 3 bases and V by 6 bases; bases with no gene match: 4. This CDR3 has 15 residues. CDR1 is MDHEN and CDR2 is SYDVKM in the germline V gene. The CDR3 spells CASSPGTSGYNEQFF. The CDR3 DNA follows: TGTGCCAGCAGCCCCGGGACTAGCGGCTACAATGAGCAGTTCTTC.

Only a few counts were recorded for this clone. The chain joins TRBV27 to TRBJ1-2; 9 bases are shared with TRBD1. CDR3 size: 16 residues. CDR1 is MNHEY, CDR2 SMNVEV, per germline (reference sequence). Trimming took 7 bases from V and 8 from J; bases not matched to a gene: 17. The CDR3 sequence: CASTLGGGQGPRGYTF. CDR3 nucleotides: TGTGCCAGCACACTGGGTGGAGGACAGGGGCCCCGAGGCTACACCTTC.

The chain recombines TRBV5-1 with TRBJ2-7, with TRBD1 as a possible D gene (6 bases). The ends were cut back, 0 bases at V and 4 bases at J, with 23 bases in the middle. Germline V lookup: CDR1 SGHRS, CDR2 YFSETQ. This CDR3 has 18 amino acids. CDR3 DNA: TGCGCCAGCAGCTTGGATTCAGGGGTAGGCTTCTCCTTTTACGAGCAGTACTTC. It yields the protein CASSLDSGVGFSFYEQYF.

This clone was seen only once. This chain links TRBV19 with TRBJ2-7; 7 bases are shared with TRBD1. With V trimmed by 3 bases and J by 0 bases, 2 bases remained unmatched. CDR1 is LNHDA and CDR2 is SQIVND in the germline V gene (reference sequence). This CDR3 contains 14 residues. CDR3 nucleotide sequence: TGTGCCAGTAGTATTCGGGACAGCTCCTACGAGCAGTACTTC. Its translation: CASSIRDSSYEQYF.

J is TRBJ2-5 and V is TRBV4-2, with TRBD2 identical over 8 bases. CDR3 length: 16 amino acids. The germline V gene encodes CDR1 LGHNA and CDR2 YNFKEQ. J was trimmed by 5 bases and V by 0 bases; bases with no gene match: 8. CDR3 in amino acids: CASSQDSSGSGETQYF. The DNA for the CDR3 is TGTGCCAGCAGCCAAGATAGCAGCGGGAGCGGGGAGACCCAGTACTTC.

This sequence joins TRBV5-1 and TRBJ1-1; no firm D call. V was trimmed by 0 bases and J by 4 bases, leaving 10 bases between them. Germline loops: CDR1 SGHRS, CDR2 YFSETQ. The CDR3 has 14 amino acids. The CDR3 nucleotides read TGCGCCAGCAGCTTGGAAGGTAAAGGCACTGAAGCTTTCTTT. It yields the protein CASSLEGKGTEAFF. The full variable domain, in which reference TRBV5-1 and TRBJ1-1 provide the parts outside the CDR3, is KAGVTQTPRYLIKTRGQQVTLSCSPISGHRSVSWYQQTPGQGLQFLFEYFSETQRNKGNFPGRFSGRQFSNSRSEMNVSTLELGDSALYLCASSLEGKGTEAFFGQGTRLTVV.

This rearrangement joins TRBV7-6 to TRBJ2-2, with 7 positions matching TRBD2. The CDR3 covers 18 residues. Germline lookup yields CDR1 SGHVS and CDR2 FNYEAQ. Trimming cost V 4 bases and J 5 bases; bases outside gene matches: 16. In DNA, the CDR3 is TGTGCCAGCAGCTCCCTATCGCGGACTAGAACGGGGACCGGGGAGCTGTTTTTT. Amino acid sequence: CASSSLSRTRTGTGELFF.

The chain links TRBV30 to TRBJ1-2; D is unclear. The CDR3 consists of 12 residues. The germline V gene has CDR1 GTSNPN and CDR2 SVGIG (reference sequence). Trimming pared 2 bases from V and 1 base from J, leaving 5 bases between. The CDR3: CAWSRVNYGYTF. The DNA of the CDR3 is TGTGCCTGGAGTCGGGTTAACTATGGCTACACCTTC.

The chain is built from TRBV6-6 and TRBJ2-7; 10 bases are a match to TRBD1. Trimming took 2 bases from V and 2 from J; bases not matched to a gene: 6. This CDR3 is built from 16 residues. Germline-derived CDR1 and CDR2 are MNHNY and SVGAGI (reference sequence). CDR3 loop: CASSYVVGQGTYEQYF. The DNA of the CDR3 is TGTGCCAGCAGTTACGTAGTGGGACAGGGGACCTACGAGCAGTACTTC.

The rearrangement links TRBV2 to TRBJ1-1; TRBD1 matches 7 bases. The trim removed 4 bases at V and 0 bases at J, leaving 8 bases unmatched. The CDR3 contains 16 residues. In germline, CDR1 is SNHLY, CDR2 FYNNEI. For the CDR3, the DNA is TGTGCCAGCAGTGTCGGCGAGGGGGCCCTGAACACTGAAGCTTTCTTT. It translates to CASSVGEGALNTEAFF.

V usage is TRBV29-1 and J usage is TRBJ2-2; D not resolved. Germline lookup yields CDR1 SQVTM and CDR2 ANQGSEA. This CDR3 region has 11 residues. V lost 6 bases, J lost 3 bases, and 5 bases lay in between. CDR3 protein: CSVRHTGELFF. The CDR3 region has the DNA TGCAGCGTCCGTCACACCGGGGAGCTGTTTTTT.

The J gene is TRBJ2-5, the V gene TRBV5-4; 7 bases agree with TRBD1. The CDR3 runs 14 residues. Trimming removed 0 bases from V and 3 bases from J; junction bases left unmatched: 2. The germline gives CDR1 SGHNT, CDR2 YYREEE (reference sequence). CDR3 sequence (DNA): TGTGCCAGCAGCTTGGGACAGGGTAAAGAGACCCAGTACTTC. Translation: CASSLGQGKETQYF.

The V and J genes are TRBV5-8 and TRBJ1-4; D remains unclear. Germline loops: CDR1 SGHTS, CDR2 YDEGEE. Trimming took 2 bases from V and 3 from J, leaving 8 bases between them. CDR3 length: 14 residues. The CDR3 protein is CASSLRKPNEKLFF. The CDR3 coding sequence is TGTGCCAGCAGCTTACGGAAGCCTAATGAAAAACTGTTTTTT.

In this sample, this clone turned up once. This sequence joins TRBV6-5 and TRBJ2-1, with D maybe TRBD2 (6 bases). The CDR3 loop spans 11 amino acids. V dropped 6 bases and J dropped 9 bases, with 9 bases sitting between them. The germline gives CDR1 MNHEY, CDR2 SVGAGI. The CDR3 sequence is CASSDGGEQFF. The CDR3 bases are TGTGCCAGCAGCGACGGGGGTGAGCAGTTCTTC.